This T cell receptor (beta chain) was sequenced for a study of beta chain features in type 1 diabetes. Study-wide results and caveats: Sequencing the cDNA could make cells with high TCR expression show up more than they should.

This clone was seen a handful of times. Its antigen remains unknown. The whole isolated RNA underwent reverse transcription, so sequencing captured expressed TCRB transcripts. Produced via immunoSEQ multiplex PCR; TCRdb's table is partial and in-frame only. The sample includes around 310,000 clones, approximately 10% of them seen just once. CDR3 length equals 12 residues. The V gene's germline CDR1 is MNHEY and CDR2 SVGAGI. Trimming pared 3 bases from V and 5 bases from J, leaving 4 bases between. What was sequenced was naive CD4+ T cells from blood. The rearrangement joins TRBV6-5 to TRBJ2-2; D unclear. The receptor comes from a woman aged 30 to 39 in good health. CDR3 sequence: CASSYPTGELFF. CDR3 coding DNA: TGTGCCAGCAGTTATCCGACCGGGGAGCTGTTTTTT.